One sample yielded the 2 T cell receptor beta chains listed below, sequenced in a study of cytomegalovirus exposure and HLA in healthy donors. TCRdb's copy holds only in-frame clones and misses some; the assay was immunoSEQ multiplex PCR. The repertoire holds more than 200,000 clones, with about 90% as singletons. Sequenced: PBMCs. All receptors derive from a woman aged 25 to 45 in good health and CMV-seronegative.

The V call is TRBV11-2, the J call TRBJ2-1; 9 bases map to TRBD2. The V gene's germline CDR1 is SGHAT and CDR2 FQNNGV. This CDR3 is built from 15 residues. Losses at the gene ends were 8 bases for V and 10 bases for J; bases not matched to a gene: 15. The CDR3 loop is CASLIVTREGPEQFF. The CDR3 region has the DNA TGTGCCAGCTTGATCGTTACGCGGGAGGGCCCCGAGCAGTTCTTC.

The chain carries TRBV28 and TRBJ2-7; possible D gene TRBD1, 5 bases. The ends were cut back, 3 bases at V and 3 bases at J, with 15 bases in the middle. Germline loops: CDR1 MDHEN, CDR2 SYDVKM. The CDR3 has 15 amino acids. The CDR3 coding sequence is TGTGCCAGCAGTTTCCCGCTAGGGGCCTACTACGAGCAGTACTTC. As protein: CASSFPLGAYYEQYF.